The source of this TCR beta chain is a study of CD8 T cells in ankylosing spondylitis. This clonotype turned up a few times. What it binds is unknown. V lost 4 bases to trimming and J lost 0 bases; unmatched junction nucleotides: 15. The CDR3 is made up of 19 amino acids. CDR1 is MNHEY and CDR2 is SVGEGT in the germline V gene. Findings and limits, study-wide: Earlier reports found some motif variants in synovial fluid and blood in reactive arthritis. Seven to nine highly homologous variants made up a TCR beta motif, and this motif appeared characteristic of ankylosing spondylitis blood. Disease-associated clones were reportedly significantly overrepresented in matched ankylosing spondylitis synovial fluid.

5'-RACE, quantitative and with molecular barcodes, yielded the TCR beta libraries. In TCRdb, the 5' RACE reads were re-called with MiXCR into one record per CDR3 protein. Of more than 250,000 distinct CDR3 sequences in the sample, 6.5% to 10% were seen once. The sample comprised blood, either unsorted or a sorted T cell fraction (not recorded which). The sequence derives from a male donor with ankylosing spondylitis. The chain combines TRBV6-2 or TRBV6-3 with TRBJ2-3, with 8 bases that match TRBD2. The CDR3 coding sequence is TGTGCCAGCAGTTCACTTCGTAGCGGGACATCATTTAGCACAGATACGCAGTATTTT. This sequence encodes CASSSLRSGTSFSTDTQYF.